This T cell receptor beta chain was documented in a study of T cell responses to AZD1222 COVID-19 vaccine. The CDR3 consists of 15 residues. Looked up from germline, CDR1 is MNHEY and CDR2 is SVGAGI. J was trimmed by 6 bases and V by 0 bases; bases with no gene match: 3. Clones were read by immunoSEQ multiplex PCR, and TCRdb kept only the in-frame ones, dropping some. Seen here are approximately 91,000 clones, roughly 90% observed once, and the top ten hold 28%. V is TRBV6-5 and J is TRBJ2-3, with TRBD2 matching 10 bases. The receptor was isolated from an adult who received the AZD1222 COVID-19 vaccine. Sequencing used peripheral blood, obtained 28 days after the second AZD1222 dose. CDR3 protein: CASSYSLAGVDTQYF. The CDR3 DNA reads as TGTGCCAGCAGTTACTCGCTAGCGGGAGTGGATACGCAGTATTTT.